This TCR beta chain was identified during a study of shared clonotypes between healthy human individuals (dated by TCRdb to the early 2020s). Study-wide context: The cohort comprised a couple of women and a few men aged 18 to 49 years. Libraries were prepared and TCR repertoires were sequenced by different laboratories using diverse techniques, in order to increase sequencing depth and limit assay-specific biases. Leukapheresis yielded between about 0.94 and 9 billion PBMCs per donor. For each donor, CD4 naive and CD4 memory were each given three plates, CD8 naive was given two plates, and CD8 memory was given one plate. To estimate repertoire size and how much clonotype sharing occurs between individuals, the study deeply sequenced the blood TCR repertoires of a handful of healthy adults.

CD8 naive samples consisted of CD45RO-negative cells that were positively selected for CCR7, yielding a CD45RA+CCR7+ population without TemRA cells. Healthy HIV-negative adults with no recently reported acute infections or vaccinations were included as donors. Every donor was a Caucasian adult residing in Nashville, Tennessee, USA. After blood collection by leukapheresis, PBMCs were isolated using Ficoll-Histopaque density gradient centrifugation and then cryopreserved in the vapor phase of liquid nitrogen. Analytical flow cytometry was used to check the purity and quantity of every magnetically sorted T cell population. Genomic DNA was isolated from each sorted fraction and quantified by UV absorbance on a Nanodrop 2000c. The germline V gene gives CDR1 as MDHEN and CDR2 as SYDVKM. V is cut back by 6 bases and J by 8 bases, with 13 bases in the junction unmatched. CDR3 length: 15 amino acids, cysteine to phenylalanine. Solely the CDR3 DNA is kept, with 45 bases framed from the first base.

Overall study outcomes, separate from this receptor: The small number of donors limited the genetic and exposure-history diversity represented. Naive subsets generally had larger estimated clonotype richness than memory subsets. Based on pairwise subsampling, the degree of clonotype sharing among donors was expected to be affected by sequencing depth. When a few donors were compared, the shared fraction of clonotypes was about 5% for naive CD4, roughly 3.3% for naive CD8, roughly 2.5% for memory CD4, and 0.4% for memory CD8. Even with the large sequencing depth, rarefaction of the sorted-subset datasets indicated that sequencing was incomplete. Sampling was restricted to blood, and TCR repertoires in tissue are likely to differ from TCR repertoires in blood. Compared with non-shared clonotypes, clonotypes shared by all four sorted-subset donors had higher generation probabilities.

With respect to this clone: The antigen it binds to is not known. Base quality data are lacking; no much larger clone is found one base away.

TCR CDR3 regions were amplified from genomic DNA by multiplex PCR using the deep immunoSEQ assay. Extracted genomic DNA from each cell subset was distributed evenly across all wells of several immunoSEQ 96-well plates, and each plate was treated as a replicate. For sorted subsets, roughly 0.2 ug genomic DNA, equal to approximately 30,000 T cell genomes, was loaded into each replicate PCR. Purified libraries were quantified with a Qubit 3.0 fluorometer, sized on a Bioanalyzer 2100, and re-quantified with the KAPA Library Quantification kit. A separate single-read 150-cycle Illumina NextSeq 550 flow cell was used to sequence each immunoSEQ 96-well plate. Turning to the authors' computational methods: Because the immunoSEQ output held only junctional sequences and lacked quality scores, the filtering could not match the filtering applied to full-length reads. To assign V/J genes and CDR3, sequences were annotated against IMGT germline references using PyIR, a Python wrapper for IgBLAST v1.9. Reads were filtered out if the reads had weak V/J assignments (E-value above 1e-6), no CDR3, stop codons, out-of-frame junctions, or ambiguous translated residues. V3J clonotypes were defined as sequences sharing an identical inferred V gene, J gene, and CDR3 amino acid sequence. Percentage overlap between repertoires was computed as shared unique clonotypes divided by the size of the smaller repertoire. Repertoire richness was assessed with RTK rarefaction, the Chao1 estimator, and Recon v2.1 estimates of unobserved clonotypes. OLGA was used to compute generation probabilities for all TCRbeta clonotypes that the gDNA method yielded from a handful of donors. Drawn from immuneACCESS, this table holds only the in-frame rearrangements with V and J called that TCRdb kept. Clones are partly lost; checked studies trace under half to an unresolved V gene and leave the rest unexplained. V and J calls and clone size follow that table, whereas D and trimming were derived from the DNA. This sample gives around 2,000,000 clones in total; about 93% of them show up just once. The ten largest clonotypes hold 1.5% to 2% of the sample.

The chain uses TRBV28 and TRBJ1-5; 7 bases in the junction line up with TRBD1. The sequence was obtained from a man aged 18 to 30 in good health. Some clones in this sample may be carry-over from other donors' samples. Sequenced sample: naive CD8+ T cells from PBMCs. This sample's cell subset or site label indicates: CD45RA+CCR7+. The CDR3 region reads CASRPLRDRVEPQHF. The DNA sequence is as follows: TGTGCCAGCAGACCCCTCCGGGACAGAGTTGAGCCCCAGCATTTT. The CDR3 plus the reference TRBV28 and TRBJ1-5 genes for the other parts give the full variable domain: DVKVTQSSRYLVKRTGEKVFLECVQDMDHENMFWYRQDPGLGLRLIYFSYDVKMKEKGDIPEGYSVSREKKERFSLILESASTNQTSMYLCASRPLRDRVEPQHFGDGTRLSIL.